Listed below are T cell receptor beta chains from one sample, sequenced in a study of blood T cell repertoires in COVID-19. Sequencing was performed with immunoSEQ multiplex PCR; in TCRdb, only in-frame clones are kept and a portion is missing. Of tens of thousands of clones listed, roughly nine tenths are singletons. Input material: peripheral blood. These TCRs come from a woman aged 50 to 60 with COVID-19, enrolled during active disease. Each CDR3 is given with its conserved first and last residue. Fields, in order: J gene, clone size, D gene, V gene, CDR3 DNA, CDR3 protein. D genes are given only for firm matches. Clone size appears in some rows only: once, few, many, or a class for an expanded clone.

TRBJ2-3	.	TRBD2	TRBV3-1/TRBV3-2	TGTGCCAGCAGCCGCCGGACTAGCGGGAAGACAGATACGCAGTATTTT	CASSRRTSGKTDTQYF
TRBJ2-2	.	TRBD1	TRBV4-2	TGTGCCAGCAGCCGGGCCGGGACAGGGGGAAACACCGGGGAGCTGTTTTTT	CASSRAGTGGNTGELFF
TRBJ1-6	.	TRBD1	TRBV5-4	TGTGCCAGCAGGGATCAGGGGGCCGGTTCACCCCTCCACTTT	CASRDQGAGSPLHF
TRBJ1-5	once	TRBD1	TRBV23-1	TGCGCCAGCAGTCGTGGTGAAGGACAGGAGAATCAGCCCCAGCATTTT	CASSRGEGQENQPQHF
TRBJ2-3	.	TRBD1	TRBV4-1	TGCGCCAGCAGCCCGGGACAGGGGAGGACAGATACGCAGTATTTT	CASSPGQGRTDTQYF
TRBJ1-2	.	.	TRBV5-1	TGCGCCAGCAGCTTTACGGACAGCAGAAATGGCTACACCTTC	CASSFTDSRNGYTF
TRBJ2-2	.	.	TRBV4-1	TGCGCCAGCAGCCAGGGGTTAGTAAGAGGGAGGAAGACCGGGGAGCTGTTTTTT	CASSQGLVRGRKTGELFF
TRBJ2-3	.	TRBD1	TRBV9	TGTGCCAGCAGCGCAACGACAGGGGGCAGGACAGATACGCAGTATTTT	CASSATTGGRTDTQYF
TRBJ2-7	.	.	TRBV11-2	TGTGCCAGCAGCTATTATAGCGACGAGCAGTACTTC	CASSYYSDEQYF
TRBJ2-3	.	TRBD1	TRBV5-1	TGCGCCAGCAGCCTAGATACTACAGGGGGCTTCGCAGATACGCAGTATTTT	CASSLDTTGGFADTQYF
TRBJ2-7	.	TRBD2	TRBV4-1	TGCGCCAGCAGCCAAAATCCCAGGCGGGAGCAAGGGCAGTACTTC	CASSQNPRREQGQYF
TRBJ2-6	.	.	TRBV4-3	TGCGCCAGCAGCCACTCCGGGGCCAACGTCCTGACTTTC	CASSHSGANVLTF
TRBJ2-2	.	TRBD2	TRBV28	TGTGCCAGCAGTTTATGGACTAGCGGAATGAACACCGGGGAGCTGTTTTTT	CASSLWTSGMNTGELFF
TRBJ2-5	.	TRBD1	TRBV11-3	TGTGCCAGCAGCGCCCGACAGGGGGCCGTAGGAGAGACCCAGTACTTC	CASSARQGAVGETQYF
TRBJ2-2	once	TRBD2	TRBV9	TGTGCCAGCAGCCCCCGGGGGGGAGCGGCCGGGGAGCTGTTTTTT	CASSPRGGAAGELFF
TRBJ1-6	.	.	TRBV28	TGTGCCAGCAGCTTGACCGACAGCCTAGTTTATAATTCACCCCTCCACTTT	CASSLTDSLVYNSPLHF
TRBJ1-1	.	.	TRBV28	TGTGCCAGCAGCTACCATGACATGAACACTGAAGCTTTCTTT	CASSYHDMNTEAFF
TRBJ2-1	.	.	TRBV30	TGTGCCTGGAGTGTACGAGGGAAAGGGGAGCAGTTCTTC	CAWSVRGKGEQFF
TRBJ2-1	.	TRBD1	TRBV18	TGTGCCAGCTCACGACGACAGGGGGCTAGGGGCAATGAGCAGTTCTTC	CASSRRQGARGNEQFF
TRBJ2-3	.	.	TRBV5-4	TGTGCCAGCAGGGGGGGAAGGGTGAGCACAGATACGCAGTATTTT	CASRGGRVSTDTQYF
TRBJ2-7	.	TRBD1	TRBV10-3	TGTGCCATCAGGTCTGAGGGACAGCCAGACTACGAGCAGTACTTC	CAIRSEGQPDYEQYF
TRBJ1-5	.	.	TRBV19	TGTGCCAGTAGTATAAGGACAGACAATCAGCCCCAGCATTTT	CASSIRTDNQPQHF
TRBJ2-7	.	.	TRBV11-2	TGTGCCAGCAGCTTAGAGGCGGGACTCTACGAGCAGTACTTC	CASSLEAGLYEQYF
TRBJ1-1	.	.	TRBV12-5	TGTGCTAGTGGTTTCACAGAGAACACTGAAGCTTTCTTT	CASGFTENTEAFF
TRBJ1-5	once	.	TRBV30	TGTGCCTGGAGTGCCGGTGCCGGTTATCAGCCCCAGCATTTT	CAWSAGAGYQPQHF
TRBJ2-1	.	TRBD1	TRBV29-1	TGCAGCGTAGGACAGGGGGCGTATGAGCAGTTCTTC	CSVGQGAYEQFF
TRBJ2-3	.	.	TRBV7-2	TGTGCCAGCAGCTTATCTGGGAGATCGGTAGATACGCAGTATTTT	CASSLSGRSVDTQYF
TRBJ2-7	.	.	TRBV29-1	TGCAGCGTTGGCCGGAGACTAGATCTCGAGCAGTACTTC	CSVGRRLDLEQYF
TRBJ2-1	once	.	TRBV27	TGTGCCAGCAGTTCCGGGAATAGGGTGAATGAGCAGTTCTTC	CASSSGNRVNEQFF
TRBJ2-2	.	.	TRBV5-4	TGTGCCAGCGCTGTCGCGTACGGGGAGCTGTTTTTT	CASAVAYGELFF
TRBJ1-2	few	.	TRBV7-2	TGTGCCAGCAGCCGGGACTATGGCTACACCTTC	CASSRDYGYTF
TRBJ2-1	few	.	TRBV4-1	TGCGCCAGCAGCCACCAGACTACCTCCTACAATGAGCAGTTCTTC	CASSHQTTSYNEQFF
TRBJ2-3	.	.	TRBV5-5	TGTGCCAGCAGCTTCCTCGGGGGGCAGAATAAGCCTACGCAGTATTTT	CASSFLGGQNKPTQYF
TRBJ2-2	.	.	TRBV30	TGTGCCTGGAGTGTACGTGAACAGGTGGACTTTGGGCGGGGTAACACGACCGGGGAGCTGTTTTTT	CAWSVREQVDFGRGNTTGELFF
TRBJ2-7	.	.	TRBV14	TGTGCCAGCAGCCAGGCGGACATATCCTACGAGCAGTACTTC	CASSQADISYEQYF
TRBJ2-7	.	.	TRBV30	TGTGCCTGGGAGCGGACGGACTTCTACGAGCAGTACTTC	CAWERTDFYEQYF
TRBJ1-2	.	.	TRBV9	TGTGCCAGCAGCGTAGATCCGAGGAACTATGGCTACACCTTC	CASSVDPRNYGYTF
TRBJ1-4	.	.	TRBV6-6	TGTGCCAGCAGTTCAAACTTGAATGAAAAACTGTTTTTT	CASSSNLNEKLFF
TRBJ2-7	.	.	TRBV28	TGTGCCAGCAGCACCTGGGGCAGCTACGAGCAGTACTTC	CASSTWGSYEQYF
TRBJ1-2	once	.	TRBV6-6	TGTGCCGCAGAAGGGGGGAGGGATGGCTACACCTTC	CAAEGGRDGYTF
TRBJ2-3	.	TRBD2	TRBV5-1	TGCGCCAGCAAGGATCGCCAGCGGGGAGGAAGTACGCAGTATTTT	CASKDRQRGGSTQYF
TRBJ2-7	few	.	TRBV9	TGTGCCAGCAGCTCCTACACGACTCCAGCCTACGAGCAGTACTTC	CASSSYTTPAYEQYF
TRBJ2-3	.	TRBD2	TRBV28	TGTGCCAGCAGTCCTGGGACTAACGCAGATACGCAGTATTTT	CASSPGTNADTQYF
TRBJ2-1	.	TRBD2	TRBV5-1	TGCGCCAGCACCAAGGCATCTAGCGGGACCACCTACAATGAGCAGTTCTTC	CASTKASSGTTYNEQFF
TRBJ1-2	.	.	TRBV6-5	TGTGCCAGCAGTAATACAGGGACCCTTGACTATGGCTACACCTTC	CASSNTGTLDYGYTF
TRBJ2-5	once	.	TRBV7-9	TGTGCCAGCAGCTTCGAGCGGACTAAAGAGACCCAGTACTTC	CASSFERTKETQYF
TRBJ1-1	once	TRBD1	TRBV30	TGTGCCTGGAGTCGACAGGGCGTGAACACTGAAGCTTTCTTT	CAWSRQGVNTEAFF
TRBJ1-5	.	.	TRBV4-3	TGCGCCAGCAGCCAAGATAGCGGGGCGCGGGATCAGCCCCAGCATTTT	CASSQDSGARDQPQHF
TRBJ2-2	.	TRBD1	TRBV9	TGTGCCAGCAGCGTAGTAGGACAGGGGGTTACCGGGGAGCTGTTTTTT	CASSVVGQGVTGELFF
TRBJ1-4	.	.	TRBV9	TGTGCCAGCAGCGTAGAAGGGGGTGTTGAAAAACTGTTTTTT	CASSVEGGVEKLFF
TRBJ1-3	.	.	TRBV7-9	TGTGCCAGCAGCTTAGGTGCGTCCCGAGGAAACACCATATATTTT	CASSLGASRGNTIYF
TRBJ2-1	.	TRBD2	TRBV5-1	TGCGCCAGCAGCTTGGCGGGAGGTTCCAACAATGAGCAGTTCTTC	CASSLAGGSNNEQFF
TRBJ2-2	.	TRBD1	TRBV4-1	TGCGCCAGCAGCCAATCGGGGACAGGGGCCGGGGAGCTGTTTTTT	CASSQSGTGAGELFF
TRBJ1-2	.	.	TRBV29-1	TGCAGCGTTGTGTCGGGGGTCCCAGCGGGTGGCTACACCTTC	CSVVSGVPAGGYTF
TRBJ1-1	.	TRBD1	TRBV5-4	TGTGCCAGTTTTCCCTTCCAGGGGGCGAACACTGAAGCTTTCTTT	CASFPFQGANTEAFF
TRBJ2-1	.	TRBD1	TRBV5-1	TGCGCCAGCAGCTCGCCCGGGACAGGGGGCCTAAATGAGCAGTTCTTC	CASSSPGTGGLNEQFF
TRBJ1-1	.	.	TRBV18	TGTGCCAGCTCACCAAGTACAGACACGAACACTGAAGCTTTCTTT	CASSPSTDTNTEAFF
TRBJ2-1	.	TRBD2	TRBV6-5	TGTGCCAGCAGGGGAGCGGGAGGATCCTACAATGAGCAGTTCTTC	CASRGAGGSYNEQFF
TRBJ2-2	few	TRBD2	TRBV4-2	TGTGCCAGCAGCCAAATGACGGGGGGAGGGACTAGCGGGATTAGCGGGGAGCTGTTTTTT	CASSQMTGGGTSGISGELFF